These 19 T cell receptor beta chains were sequenced from one sample in a study of metastatic and nonmetastatic thyroid tumors. All patients were treatment-naive before thyroid surgery. MiXCR reprocessed the PCR reads for TCRdb. Among 72,000 or so clones listed, 18% were seen once. Sample: blood. These receptors were taken from a female donor with papillary thyroid cancer or a benign thyroid nodule (not recorded which). Some clones in this sample may be carry-over from other donors' samples.

The rearrangement links TRBV15 to TRBJ2-7; the D is unclear. The CDR3 runs 14 residues. The V and J ends lost 0 bases and 2 bases respectively, with 8 bases between them. CDR1 is LNHNV, CDR2 YYDKDF, per germline (reference sequence). CDR3: CATSRDSRAYEQYF. DNA for the CDR3: TGTGCCACCAGCAGAGACTCGAGAGCCTACGAGCAGTACTTC.

The rearrangement links TRBV7-3 to TRBJ2-2; a weak D match, TRBD2 (5 bases). The germline gives CDR1 SGHTA, CDR2 FQGTGA. Trimming pared 3 bases from V and 2 bases from J, leaving 7 bases between. This CDR3 has 14 amino acids. As DNA, the CDR3 is TGTGCCAGCAGCTTTGGACTTAACACCGGGGAGCTGTTTTTT. Encoded protein: CASSFGLNTGELFF.

On this clone itself: Mismatch with germline at one junction end may stem from a read error. Here the CDR3 DNA reads TGCAGTGCTTTGCTAACTAATGAAAAACTGCTTTTT. This sequence encodes CSALLTNEKLLF. The chain links TRBV20-1 to TRBJ1-4; D gene uncertain. Germline values: CDR1 DFQATT, CDR2 SNEGSKA (reference sequence). The CDR3 runs 12 residues.

In this sample, this clone turned up many times. The chain has TRBV6-2 or TRBV6-3 and TRBJ2-5; D ambiguous. Trimming removed 5 bases from V and 4 bases from J, with 8 bases in between. This CDR3 contains 12 residues. Germline CDR1 MNHEY, CDR2 SVGEGT. CDR3 sequence reads: CASSPRLETQYF. The CDR3 coding sequence is TGTGCCAGCAGTCCCCGCCTAGAGACCCAGTACTTC.

This clone has ten or more counts. This chain joins TRBV13 and TRBJ2-7, with TRBD1 matching over 7 bases. V lost 5 bases to trimming and J lost 0 bases; unmatched junction nucleotides: 7. Looked up from germline, CDR1 is PRHDT and CDR2 is FYEKMQ (reference sequence). The CDR3 has 15 residues. The CDR3 spells CASSVHRGDSYEQYF. In DNA form, the CDR3 reads TGTGCCAGCAGCGTACACAGGGGCGACTCCTACGAGCAGTACTTC.

The gene calls are TRBV6-4 and TRBJ2-3, with D perhaps TRBD1 or TRBD2 (5 bases each). Trimming stripped 2 bases from V and 3 bases from J, with 12 bases between. The CDR3 is 15 residues long. The germline gives CDR1 MRHNA, CDR2 SNTAGT. The CDR3 here is CASSDGGTGTDTQYF. In DNA form, the CDR3 reads TGTGCCAGCAGTGACGGGGGTACGGGGACAGATACGCAGTATTTT.

This clone came up many times. The chain carries TRBV7-3 and TRBJ2-2; D may be TRBD1 (5 bases). V was trimmed by 2 bases and J by 8 bases, leaving 6 bases between them. This CDR3 has 12 amino acids. Germline V gives CDR1 SGHTA, CDR2 FQGTGA. In nucleotides, the CDR3 is TGTGCCAGCAGCTTAGGGGCTGGGGAGCTGTTTTTT. Protein product: CASSLGAGELFF.

V and J are TRBV5-1 and TRBJ2-7, with D possibly TRBD1 on 6 matching bases. CDR1 is SGHRS and CDR2 is YFSETQ in the germline V gene. V was trimmed by 4 bases and J by 3 bases, leaving 14 bases between them. The CDR3 is 14 amino acids. CDR3 residues: CASSRDRPNYEQYF. CDR3 DNA: TGCGCCAGCAGCCGAGACAGGCCCAACTACGAGCAGTACTTC.

This clone was seen repeatedly, ten times or more. The CDR3 DNA sequence: TGTGCCAGTAGTATTACTGGCCCTGGGGCCAACGTCCTGACTTTC. Translated, it gives CASSITGPGANVLTF. The chain joins TRBV19 to TRBJ2-6; D is unresolved. Germline values: CDR1 LNHDA, CDR2 SQIVND (reference sequence). The germline V and J ends were trimmed by 3 bases and 2 bases, with 8 bases remaining between them. The CDR3 totals 15 residues.

This chain joins TRBV6-2 or TRBV6-3 and TRBJ1-2; D is ambiguous. Trimming took 5 bases from V and 4 from J, leaving 8 bases between them. This CDR3 contains 12 residues. Germline V gene lookup returns CDR1 MNHEY and CDR2 SVGEGT. In DNA form, the CDR3 reads TGTGCCAGCAGTAATCCGGCCTATGGCTACACCTTC. Protein sequence: CASSNPAYGYTF.

This clone was picked up many times. The V call is TRBV12-3 or TRBV12-4, the J call TRBJ1-1; a possible D gene is TRBD1 (5 bases). The CDR3 loop spans 13 amino acids. The germline V and J ends were trimmed by 11 bases and 3 bases, with 16 bases remaining between them. Written as DNA, the CDR3 is TGTGCCTCCCAGCGGGGGATTTACACTGAAGCTTTCTTT. Its protein is CASQRGIYTEAFF.

The chain links TRBV18 to TRBJ1-2; weak D call: TRBD1 (6 bases). Germline lookup yields CDR1 KGHSH and CDR2 LQKENI. The germline V and J ends were trimmed by 2 bases and 6 bases, with 22 bases remaining between them. The CDR3 is 17 amino acids. Here the CDR3 DNA reads TGTGCCAGCTCACCAATGGCTGGGGCGACAGGTGGGGATGGCTACACCTTC. This encodes CASSPMAGATGGDGYTF.

At least ten counts were recorded for this clone. The DNA for the CDR3 is TGTGCCAGCAGCCTCGCAGATAACTATGGCTACACCTTC. Translating it yields CASSLADNYGYTF. The chain is built from TRBV7-9 and TRBJ1-2; D not certain. The CDR3 contains 13 residues. V was shortened by 5 bases and J by 1 base, with 8 bases between the two germline ends. Germline CDR1 SEHNR, CDR2 FQNEAQ (reference sequence).

J is TRBJ2-4 and V is TRBV19; D unclear. Trimming stripped 6 bases from V and 2 bases from J, with 11 bases between. Germline V gene data show CDR1 as LNHDA and CDR2 as SQIVND (reference sequence). The length of the CDR3 is 14 residues. The CDR3 DNA reads TGTGCCAGTAGCGAACAGACGACCAAAAACATTCAGTACTTC. Encoded protein: CASSEQTTKNIQYF.

This clone was found once. The junction shows a germline mismatch at one end, possibly a read error. This specimen includes other DNA sequences encoding the same CDR3. This chain joins TRBV5-1 and TRBJ2-2, with a possible D match to TRBD1 (7 bases). This CDR3 has 15 residues. Germline CDR1 SGHRS, CDR2 YFSETQ. CDR3 DNA sequence: TGCGCCAGCAGCCTGGGGTCTAGCGTCACAGGGGAGCTGTTTTTC. It encodes CASSLGSSVTGELFF.

The rearrangement uses TRBV5-1 and TRBJ1-5, with a weak D call TRBD1 (5 bases). V lost 4 bases to trimming and J lost 5 bases, with 16 bases between them. Germline loops: CDR1 SGHRS, CDR2 YFSETQ. The CDR3 covers 15 residues. The CDR3 region has the DNA TGCGCCAGCAGCCCGGGGGTAGATTGGGATCAGCCCCAGCATTTT. This codes for CASSPGVDWDQPQHF.

This chain connects TRBV10-3 to TRBJ2-3, with TRBD2 matching over 8 bases. The ends lost 4 bases at V and 6 bases at J; junction bases unmatched: 9. The germline V gene encodes CDR1 ENHRY and CDR2 SYGVKD. The CDR3 is 15 residues long. In nucleotides, the CDR3 is TGTGCCATCAGTGCTCGGCGGGAGGTCCAGGATACGCAGTATTTT. Translation gives CAISARREVQDTQYF.

The chain joins TRBV12-3 or TRBV12-4 to TRBJ1-3, with D perhaps TRBD1 (6 bases). V lost 6 bases, J lost 4 bases, and 13 bases lay in between. The CDR3 extends over 14 amino acids. Here the CDR3 DNA reads TGTGCCAGCAGCTACACAGGGACAGGAAACACCATATATTTT. It encodes CASSYTGTGNTIYF.

The genes are TRBV18 and TRBJ2-5; D remains unclear. Germline values: CDR1 KGHSH, CDR2 LQKENI. The germline V and J ends were trimmed by 1 base and 2 bases, with 8 bases remaining between them. The CDR3 extends over 14 amino acids. Written as DNA, the CDR3 is TGTGCCAGCTCACCACGGGTCTTACAAGAGACCCAGTACTTC. Residues: CASSPRVLQETQYF.